This record covers a single TCR beta chain. What it recognizes is unknown. Blood CD4+ CD25-low CD127-high conventional T cells supplied the genomic DNA template. This sample stems from a study of regulatory and conventional T cells in RAG deficiency. Whole-study results and caveats: In Omenn syndrome, Treg and Tconv repertoires overlapped >85%.

Profiled with immunoSEQ multiplex PCR; TCRdb holds only in-frame clones, not every one. The table has more than 9,500 clones, around 94% seen once. The V gene end was trimmed by 2 bases and the J gene end by 2 bases; junction bases not matched to a gene: 13. The CDR3 loop spans 19 amino acids. Germline V lookup: CDR1 SGHNT, CDR2 YYREEE (reference sequence). The same sample was also studied in work on regulatory T cells. This second study notes: Amplification used 52 TRBV primers and 13 TRBJ primers.

Sequences were obtained from CD4+ effector T cells sorted from blood. This chain connects TRBV5-4 to TRBJ1-2, with 12 bases that match TRBD1. The clonotype comes from a human donor in good health. The CDR3 here is CASSFLRRDRGLRNYGYTF. In DNA form, the CDR3 reads TGTGCCAGCAGCTTCCTCCGCCGGGACAGGGGGCTACGGAACTATGGCTACACCTTC.